These 5 T cell receptor beta chains originate from one sample sequenced in a study of blood T cell repertoires in COVID-19. Profiled with immunoSEQ multiplex PCR; TCRdb holds only in-frame clones, not every one. Seen here are fewer than 500,000 clones, about 87% observed once, and the top ten hold approximately 1.2%. Sequencing was done on a sample of PBMCs or T cells enriched from blood (not recorded which). Source of these receptors: a young man who had recovered from COVID-19.

The chain combines TRBV27 with TRBJ1-2, with a tentative D call TRBD1 (5 bases). Per germline, CDR1 MNHEY and CDR2 SMNVEV (reference sequence). This CDR3 is built from 13 residues. Trimming cost V 5 bases and J 3 bases, with 10 bases left between them. Here the CDR3 reads CASSPSTDYGYTF. DNA for the CDR3: TGTGCCAGCAGTCCCTCGACAGACTATGGCTACACCTTC.

The genes are TRBV11-2 and TRBJ2-1; a possible D gene is TRBD1 (5 bases). The V gene's germline CDR1 is SGHAT and CDR2 FQNNGV. Trimming took off 7 bases at V and 9 bases at J, with 16 bases between the two ends. The CDR3 totals 13 residues. The CDR3 region is CASTTVGASEQFF. The CDR3, as DNA: TGTGCCAGCACCACAGTAGGGGCAAGTGAGCAGTTCTTC.

The gene calls are TRBV9 and TRBJ2-1; 12 nucleotides agree with TRBD2. Germline V gene data show CDR1 as SGDLS and CDR2 as YYNGEE. J lost 10 bases, V lost 0 bases, and 5 bases had no gene match. The CDR3 loop spans 15 amino acids. The CDR3, as DNA: TGTGCCAGCAGCGTAGGACTAGCGGGGGTAGGGGAGCAGTTCTTC. It translates to CASSVGLAGVGEQFF.

The chain joins TRBV6-6 to TRBJ1-6; tentatively, D is TRBD1 (5 bases). Germline lookup yields CDR1 MNHNY and CDR2 SVGAGI (reference sequence). With 5 bases removed from V and 3 bases from J, the gap between germline ends came to 17 bases. The CDR3 has 17 amino acids. CDR3 loop: CASSRASGLNYNSPLHF. The CDR3 nucleotides are TGTGCCAGCAGTCGTGCGTCGGGACTTAACTATAATTCACCCCTCCACTTT.

The chain joins TRBV18 to TRBJ2-1, with a possible D match to TRBD2 (6 bases). With 8 bases removed from V and 13 bases from J, the gap between germline ends came to 21 bases. Looked up from germline, CDR1 is KGHSH and CDR2 is LQKENI. CDR3 length: 13 residues. This chain's CDR3 is CASRTTGLPFQFF. The DNA of the CDR3 is TGTGCCAGCCGCACAACGGGACTCCCCTTTCAGTTCTTC.